The TCR beta chain described here comes from a study of T cell responses to AZD1222 COVID-19 vaccine. Study-wide results and caveats: It was only after the peak T cell response that any repertoires were sampled. The study found Spike-specific TCR breadth and depth rose after two AZD1222 doses. Among the donors, most were white British and more were female, and clonal diversity was possibly underestimated.

Second-dose timings of about 4 or about 12 weeks were pooled. Trimming took 1 base from V and 4 from J, leaving 5 bases between them. This CDR3 spans 13 amino acids. Germline V gives CDR1 LNHDA, CDR2 SQIVND (reference sequence). Sequencing used immunoSEQ multiplex PCR; TCRdb keeps in-frame clones, though not all of them. The table includes 85,000 or so clones, 85% to 90% detected once. Worth noting for this clone: Antigen: not known.

This material consisted of peripheral blood, taken 28 days after the second AZD1222 dose. The chain uses TRBV19 and TRBJ1-5; D call uncertain. This receptor was obtained from an adult who received the AZD1222 COVID-19 vaccine. The CDR3 sequence: CASSIAQNQPQHF. CDR3 DNA: TGTGCCAGTAGTATAGCCCAGAATCAGCCCCAGCATTTT.